This is a list of T cell receptor beta chains from one sample in a study of T cells in tuberculosis. TCRdb's table, derived via immunoSEQ multiplex PCR, lists solely in-frame clones and lacks some. The sample consists of tens of thousands of clones, approximately 93% of them appearing once. Sequencing was performed on PBMCs. These receptors were taken from a donor aged 5-35 years with latent tuberculosis or without tuberculosis infection. CDR3s include the opening cysteine and the closing phenylalanine or tryptophan. Each record gives: CDR3 protein, CDR3 DNA, J gene, D gene, V gene, clone size. A D gene is named only where the DNA matches it firmly. Not every row has a clone size; where given, it reads once, few, many or a size class.

CDR3aa: CASATRGGLGTEAFF; CDR3nt: TGTGCCAGCGCCACGCGGGGGGGCCTTGGGACTGAAGCTTTCTTT; j_gene: TRBJ1-1; d_gene: NA; v_gene: TRBV5-5; abundance: NA
CDR3aa: CASSQPLLRNTEAFF; CDR3nt: TGCGCCAGCAGCCAGCCTCTCCTAAGGAACACTGAAGCTTTCTTT; j_gene: TRBJ1-1; d_gene: NA; v_gene: TRBV4-1; abundance: once
CDR3aa: CAWRDRGFGSYEQYF; CDR3nt: TGTGCCTGGAGGGACAGGGGGTTCGGTTCCTACGAGCAGTACTTC; j_gene: TRBJ2-7; d_gene: TRBD1; v_gene: TRBV30; abundance: NA
CDR3aa: CASRVGQESYEQYF; CDR3nt: TGTGCCAGCAGAGTTGGACAGGAGTCCTACGAGCAGTACTTC; j_gene: TRBJ2-7; d_gene: TRBD1; v_gene: TRBV6-1; abundance: NA
CDR3aa: CASSISPGSVHSGNTIYF; CDR3nt: TGTGCCAGTAGTATAAGCCCCGGGTCAGTGCACTCTGGAAACACCATATATTTT; j_gene: TRBJ1-3; d_gene: NA; v_gene: TRBV19; abundance: NA
CDR3aa: CASSFTGGGNEQFF; CDR3nt: TGTGCCAGCAGTTTTACGGGAGGGGGCAATGAGCAGTTCTTC; j_gene: TRBJ2-1; d_gene: TRBD2; v_gene: TRBV27; abundance: NA
CDR3aa: CASSLGPSPQYF; CDR3nt: TGTGCCAGCAGTTTAGGCCCCTCACCTCAGTATTTT; j_gene: TRBJ2-3; d_gene: NA; v_gene: TRBV27; abundance: NA
CDR3aa: CASSLRGMNTEAFF; CDR3nt: TGCGCCAGCAGCTTAAGAGGGATGAACACTGAAGCTTTCTTT; j_gene: TRBJ1-1; d_gene: NA; v_gene: TRBV5-1; abundance: NA
CDR3aa: CASSSQRTGGYEQYF; CDR3nt: TGCGCCAGCAGCTCCCAAAGGACAGGGGGCTACGAGCAGTACTTC; j_gene: TRBJ2-7; d_gene: TRBD1; v_gene: TRBV5-1; abundance: NA
CDR3aa: CATAGQVISGANVLTF; CDR3nt: TGTGCCACCGCGGGACAGGTTATCTCTGGGGCCAACGTCCTGACTTTC; j_gene: TRBJ2-6; d_gene: TRBD1; v_gene: TRBV19; abundance: NA
CDR3aa: CASSYSGQMKTQPQHF; CDR3nt: TGTGCCAGCAGTTACAGTGGACAGATGAAAACTCAGCCCCAGCATTTT; j_gene: TRBJ1-5; d_gene: NA; v_gene: TRBV6-6; abundance: NA
CDR3aa: CASRPGQTSGRADTQYF; CDR3nt: TGTGCCAGCAGGCCGGGGCAGACCAGCGGGAGAGCAGATACGCAGTATTTT; j_gene: TRBJ2-3; d_gene: TRBD2; v_gene: TRBV9; abundance: NA
CDR3aa: CASSPRRSYEQYF; CDR3nt: TGTGCCAGCTCACCACGCAGGTCCTACGAGCAGTACTTC; j_gene: TRBJ2-7; d_gene: NA; v_gene: TRBV18; abundance: NA
CDR3aa: CASSMRQSGSTGELFF; CDR3nt: TGTGCCAGCAGCATGCGACAGTCAGGAAGCACCGGGGAGCTGTTTTTT; j_gene: TRBJ2-2; d_gene: NA; v_gene: TRBV13; abundance: NA
CDR3aa: CASGSNRDTHYEQYF; CDR3nt: TGTGCTAGTGGTTCAAACCGGGACACCCACTACGAGCAGTACTTC; j_gene: TRBJ2-7; d_gene: NA; v_gene: TRBV12-5; abundance: NA
CDR3aa: CATSSVDRGYGYTF; CDR3nt: TGTGCCACCAGCAGTGTAGACAGGGGCTATGGCTACACCTTC; j_gene: TRBJ1-2; d_gene: TRBD1; v_gene: TRBV15; abundance: NA
CDR3aa: CASSLRQGFSEQFF; CDR3nt: TGTGCCAGCAGCCTTCGACAGGGATTTAGTGAGCAGTTCTTC; j_gene: TRBJ2-1; d_gene: TRBD1; v_gene: TRBV5-8; abundance: NA
CDR3aa: CASSEAHGYGTGELFF; CDR3nt: TGTGCCAGCAGTGAAGCGCACGGATACGGGACCGGGGAGCTGTTTTTT; j_gene: TRBJ2-2; d_gene: NA; v_gene: TRBV2; abundance: NA
CDR3aa: CASSWRTGRETQYF; CDR3nt: TGTGCCAGCAGCTGGAGGACAGGGCGAGAGACCCAGTACTTC; j_gene: TRBJ2-5; d_gene: TRBD1; v_gene: TRBV11-2; abundance: NA
CDR3aa: CASSLGGRDYEQYF; CDR3nt: TGTGCCAGCAGCTTGGGCGGGCGAGACTACGAGCAGTACTTC; j_gene: TRBJ2-7; d_gene: NA; v_gene: TRBV13; abundance: NA
CDR3aa: CASSEWSGEDIYGYTF; CDR3nt: TGTGCCAGCAGTGAATGGTCGGGGGAGGATATCTATGGCTACACCTTC; j_gene: TRBJ1-2; d_gene: NA; v_gene: TRBV25-1; abundance: NA
CDR3aa: CASGLVLAGRNNEQFF; CDR3nt: TGTGCTAGTGGTTTGGTATTGGCGGGGAGGAACAATGAGCAGTTCTTC; j_gene: TRBJ2-1; d_gene: NA; v_gene: TRBV12-5; abundance: NA
CDR3aa: CASSGTGLGYGYTF; CDR3nt: TGTGCCAGCAGCGGGACAGGGCTTGGCTATGGCTACACCTTC; j_gene: TRBJ1-2; d_gene: TRBD1; v_gene: TRBV5-6; abundance: once
CDR3aa: CASSLTSGAGQETQYF; CDR3nt: TGTGCTAGCAGCCTGACGTCTGGGGCGGGACAAGAGACCCAGTACTTC; j_gene: TRBJ2-5; d_gene: NA; v_gene: TRBV7-7; abundance: NA
CDR3aa: CASSLSSANEQFF; CDR3nt: TGTGCCAGCAGTTTATCTAGTGCCAATGAGCAGTTCTTC; j_gene: TRBJ2-1; d_gene: NA; v_gene: TRBV27; abundance: once
CDR3aa: CSVEGVDGTGELFF; CDR3nt: TGCAGCGTTGAAGGGGTAGACGGGACCGGGGAGCTGTTTTTT; j_gene: TRBJ2-2; d_gene: NA; v_gene: TRBV29-1; abundance: NA
CDR3aa: CASSSRTSGTDTQYF; CDR3nt: TGCGCCAGCAGCTCTCGGACTAGCGGCACAGATACGCAGTATTTT; j_gene: TRBJ2-3; d_gene: TRBD2; v_gene: TRBV5-1; abundance: NA
CDR3aa: CASSLAVYQPQHF; CDR3nt: TGTGCCAGCAGTCTAGCGGTTTACCAGCCCCAGCATTTT; j_gene: TRBJ1-5; d_gene: NA; v_gene: TRBV28; abundance: NA
CDR3aa: CASSYGQGWSINTEAFF; CDR3nt: TGTGCCAGCAGCTATGGACAGGGATGGTCAATAAACACTGAAGCTTTCTTT; j_gene: TRBJ1-1; d_gene: TRBD1; v_gene: TRBV5-6; abundance: NA
CDR3aa: CASSLGTGGYGNTIYF; CDR3nt: TGTGCCAGCAGCTTGGGTACTGGAGGTTATGGAAACACCATATATTTT; j_gene: TRBJ1-3; d_gene: NA; v_gene: TRBV5-4; abundance: NA
CDR3aa: CASSKTSGTGAYNEQFF; CDR3nt: TGTGCCAGCTCTAAGACTAGCGGGACGGGCGCATACAATGAGCAGTTCTTC; j_gene: TRBJ2-1; d_gene: TRBD2; v_gene: TRBV18; abundance: NA
CDR3aa: CASSQWTGEVGEQYF; CDR3nt: TGTGCCAGCAGCCAATGGACAGGGGAGGTCGGCGAGCAGTACTTC; j_gene: TRBJ2-7; d_gene: TRBD1; v_gene: TRBV7-6; abundance: NA
CDR3aa: CASSDLYEQYF; CDR3nt: TGTGCCAGCAGTGACCTCTACGAGCAGTACTTC; j_gene: TRBJ2-7; d_gene: NA; v_gene: TRBV6-1; abundance: NA
CDR3aa: CASSPGLAAPGYF; CDR3nt: TGTGCCAGCAGTCCTGGACTAGCGGCCCCGGGGTACTTC; j_gene: TRBJ2-7; d_gene: TRBD2; v_gene: TRBV6-5; abundance: NA
CDR3aa: CASSLVSGGANEQYF; CDR3nt: TGTGCCAGCAGCTTGGTGTCGGGAGGGGCCAACGAGCAGTACTTC; j_gene: TRBJ2-7; d_gene: TRBD2; v_gene: TRBV5-8; abundance: NA
CDR3aa: CASTPAGSSSTDTQYF; CDR3nt: TGTGCCAGCACCCCCGCGGGCAGCAGCAGCACAGATACGCAGTATTTT; j_gene: TRBJ2-3; d_gene: NA; v_gene: TRBV5-4; abundance: NA
CDR3aa: CASSSSLREGGARGYTF; CDR3nt: TGTGCCAGCAGCTCATCCCTCAGAGAGGGGGGGGCCCGGGGCTACACCTTC; j_gene: TRBJ1-2; d_gene: NA; v_gene: TRBV7-8; abundance: NA
CDR3aa: CASSQEDTNTEAFF; CDR3nt: TGCGCCAGCAGCCAAGAGGACACGAACACTGAAGCTTTCTTT; j_gene: TRBJ1-1; d_gene: NA; v_gene: TRBV4-1; abundance: once
CDR3aa: CATRVGVSGNTIYF; CDR3nt: TGTGCCACCAGGGTAGGGGTCTCTGGAAACACCATATATTTT; j_gene: TRBJ1-3; d_gene: NA; v_gene: TRBV7-9; abundance: NA
CDR3aa: CASSPRIPGQGRNEQFF; CDR3nt: TGTGCCAGCTCACCACGAATCCCGGGACAGGGAAGGAATGAGCAGTTCTTC; j_gene: TRBJ2-1; d_gene: TRBD1; v_gene: TRBV18; abundance: NA
CDR3aa: CASSRAGGGETQYF; CDR3nt: TGTGCCAGCAGTAGAGCGGGAGGAGGAGAGACCCAGTACTTC; j_gene: TRBJ2-5; d_gene: TRBD2; v_gene: TRBV7-2; abundance: NA
CDR3aa: CASSLIDRPTEAFF; CDR3nt: TGTGCCAGCAGCTTGATCGACAGACCCACTGAAGCTTTCTTT; j_gene: TRBJ1-1; d_gene: NA; v_gene: TRBV5-4; abundance: NA
CDR3aa: CASSLGQLFTEAFF; CDR3nt: TGTGCCAGCAGCTTAGGACAGCTTTTCACTGAAGCTTTCTTT; j_gene: TRBJ1-1; d_gene: NA; v_gene: TRBV11-1; abundance: NA
CDR3aa: CAWSRTSGSGAQYF; CDR3nt: TGTGCCTGGAGTAGGACTAGCGGGAGCGGGGCCCAGTACTTC; j_gene: TRBJ2-5; d_gene: TRBD2; v_gene: TRBV30; abundance: NA
CDR3aa: CASSLRQGSGIQYF; CDR3nt: TGTGCCAGCAGCTTAAGACAGGGAAGCGGCATTCAGTACTTC; j_gene: TRBJ2-4; d_gene: TRBD1; v_gene: TRBV5-6; abundance: NA
CDR3aa: CASSYRGYEQYF; CDR3nt: TGTGCCAGCAGTTACAGGGGATACGAGCAGTACTTC; j_gene: TRBJ2-7; d_gene: NA; v_gene: TRBV6-6; abundance: once
CDR3aa: CASSSRLAGHGTDTQYF; CDR3nt: TGTGCCAGCAGCTCTAGACTAGCGGGACATGGCACAGATACGCAGTATTTT; j_gene: TRBJ2-3; d_gene: TRBD2; v_gene: TRBV7-8; abundance: NA
CDR3aa: CATSRGTGRNNEQFF; CDR3nt: TGTGCCACCAGCAGGGGGACAGGGCGAAACAATGAGCAGTTCTTC; j_gene: TRBJ2-1; d_gene: TRBD1; v_gene: TRBV15; abundance: few
CDR3aa: CASSSGRRTDTQYF; CDR3nt: TGTGCCAGCTCTAGCGGACGAAGAACAGATACGCAGTATTTT; j_gene: TRBJ2-3; d_gene: TRBD2; v_gene: TRBV6-4; abundance: NA
CDR3aa: CASSQVWTGGTEAFF; CDR3nt: TGCGCCAGCAGCCAGGTCTGGACGGGAGGCACTGAAGCTTTCTTT; j_gene: TRBJ1-1; d_gene: NA; v_gene: TRBV4-1; abundance: NA
CDR3aa: CASSLDGRGNIQYF; CDR3nt: TGTGCCAGCAGCTTAGACGGGAGAGGGAACATTCAGTACTTC; j_gene: TRBJ2-4; d_gene: NA; v_gene: TRBV7-2; abundance: NA
CDR3aa: CAWNPGLQETQYF; CDR3nt: TGTGCCTGGAATCCGGGACTCCAAGAGACCCAGTACTTC; j_gene: TRBJ2-5; d_gene: NA; v_gene: TRBV30; abundance: NA
CDR3aa: CASSSQREGDNEQFF; CDR3nt: TGTGCCAGCAGCTCCCAGCGGGAGGGTGACAATGAGCAGTTCTTC; j_gene: TRBJ2-1; d_gene: TRBD2; v_gene: TRBV7-9; abundance: NA
CDR3aa: CASSLAGPRDEQFF; CDR3nt: TGTGCCAGCAGCTTGGCAGGGCCAAGGGATGAGCAGTTCTTC; j_gene: TRBJ2-1; d_gene: NA; v_gene: TRBV5-6; abundance: NA